This T cell receptor beta chain emerged from a study of T cell responses to AZD1222 COVID-19 vaccine. A word on this clone: Its antigen is currently unknown.

CDR1 is KGHSH and CDR2 is LQKENI in the germline V gene. Trimming removed 3 bases from V and 3 bases from J, with 9 bases in between. CDR3 length equals 14 residues. Notes on the study in general: Seropositive AZD1222 recipients at baseline numbered only five or six. Clonal diversity was possibly underestimated, and white British individuals and females predominated among donors.

Clones were read by immunoSEQ multiplex PCR, and TCRdb kept only the in-frame ones, dropping some. The data show roughly 100,000 clones, 85% to 90% seen once. Material: peripheral blood, obtained on day 0 of AZD1222 vaccination. This TCR came from an adult in good health. V and J are TRBV18 and TRBJ2-1; no definite D call. This CDR3 reads CASSPQGIYNEQFF. The CDR3 nucleotides read TGTGCCAGCTCACCCCAAGGAATCTACAATGAGCAGTTCTTC.